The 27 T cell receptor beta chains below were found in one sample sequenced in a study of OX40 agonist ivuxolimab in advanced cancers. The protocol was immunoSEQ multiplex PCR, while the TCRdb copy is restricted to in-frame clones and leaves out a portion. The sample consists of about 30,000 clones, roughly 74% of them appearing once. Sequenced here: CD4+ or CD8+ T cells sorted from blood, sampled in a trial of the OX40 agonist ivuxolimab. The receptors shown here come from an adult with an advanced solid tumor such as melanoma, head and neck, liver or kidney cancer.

Here the CDR3 DNA reads TGCGCCAGCAGCCAAGATCGGTATGGCGACGGTTACGCTAGCAATCAGCCCCAGCATTTT. It encodes CASSQDRYGDGYASNQPQHF. The chain is built from TRBV4-1 and TRBJ1-5; D call uncertain. The V end lost 0 bases, the J end lost 0 bases, and 21 bases lay between the germline ends. Per the germline V gene, CDR1 is MGHRA and CDR2 is YSYEKL. This CDR3 comprises 20 residues.

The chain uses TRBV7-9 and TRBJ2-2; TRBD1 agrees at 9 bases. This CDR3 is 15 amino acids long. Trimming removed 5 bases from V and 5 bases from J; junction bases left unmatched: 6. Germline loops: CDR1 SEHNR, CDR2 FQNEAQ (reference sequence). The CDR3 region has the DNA TGTGCCAGCAGCCCCCGGACAGGGGAGACCGGGGAGCTGTTTTTT. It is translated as CASSPRTGETGELFF.

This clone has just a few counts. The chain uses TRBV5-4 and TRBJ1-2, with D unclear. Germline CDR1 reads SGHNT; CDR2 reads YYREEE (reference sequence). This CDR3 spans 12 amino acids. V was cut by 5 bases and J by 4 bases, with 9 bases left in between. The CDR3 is CASRVVGYGYTF. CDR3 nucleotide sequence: TGTGCCAGCAGGGTGGTCGGCTATGGCTACACCTTC.

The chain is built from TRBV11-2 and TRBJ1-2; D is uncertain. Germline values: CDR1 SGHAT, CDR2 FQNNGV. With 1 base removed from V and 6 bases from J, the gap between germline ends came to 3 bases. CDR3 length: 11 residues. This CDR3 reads CASSLGHGYTF. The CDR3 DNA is TGTGCCAGCAGCTTAGGGCATGGCTACACCTTC.

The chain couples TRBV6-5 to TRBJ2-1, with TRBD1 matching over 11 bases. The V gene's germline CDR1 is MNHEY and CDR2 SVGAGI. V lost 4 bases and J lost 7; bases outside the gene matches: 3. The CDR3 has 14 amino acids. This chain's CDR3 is CASSFGTGGNEQFF. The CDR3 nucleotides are TGTGCCAGCAGTTTCGGGACAGGGGGAAATGAGCAGTTCTTC.

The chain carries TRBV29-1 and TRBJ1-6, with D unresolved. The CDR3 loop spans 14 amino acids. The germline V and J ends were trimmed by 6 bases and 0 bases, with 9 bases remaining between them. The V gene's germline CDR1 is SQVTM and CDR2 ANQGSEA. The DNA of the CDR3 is TGCAGCGTGGCTCCGAGCTCCTATAATTCACCCCTCCACTTT. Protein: CSVAPSSYNSPLHF.

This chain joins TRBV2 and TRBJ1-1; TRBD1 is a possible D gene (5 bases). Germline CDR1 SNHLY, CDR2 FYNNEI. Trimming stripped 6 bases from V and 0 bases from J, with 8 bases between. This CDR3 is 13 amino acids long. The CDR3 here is CASSREVNTEAFF. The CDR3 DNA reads TGTGCCAGCAGCAGGGAGGTGAACACTGAAGCTTTCTTT.

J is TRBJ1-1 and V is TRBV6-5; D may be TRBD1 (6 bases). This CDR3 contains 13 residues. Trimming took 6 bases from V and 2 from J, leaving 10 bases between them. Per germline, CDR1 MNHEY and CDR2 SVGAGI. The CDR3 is CASSDRFNTEAFF. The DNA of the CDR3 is TGTGCCAGCAGCGACAGGTTTAACACTGAAGCTTTCTTT.

The CDR3 sequence: CASSLAGQGGEKLFF. The CDR3 DNA reads TGTGCCAGCAGCTTAGCGGGACAGGGAGGGGAAAAACTGTTTTTT. This chain links TRBV7-9 with TRBJ1-4; 9 nucleotides align to TRBD1. CDR3 size: 15 residues. The germline V gene has CDR1 SEHNR and CDR2 FQNEAQ (reference sequence). Trimming at V came to 0 bases and at J to 8 bases, leaving 4 bases not matched to a gene.

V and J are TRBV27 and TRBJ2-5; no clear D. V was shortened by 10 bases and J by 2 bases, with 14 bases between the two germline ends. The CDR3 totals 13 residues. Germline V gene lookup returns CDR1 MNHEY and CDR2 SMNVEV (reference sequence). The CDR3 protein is CATPKDKQETQYF. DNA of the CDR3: TGTGCCACCCCAAAAGATAAACAAGAGACCCAGTACTTC.

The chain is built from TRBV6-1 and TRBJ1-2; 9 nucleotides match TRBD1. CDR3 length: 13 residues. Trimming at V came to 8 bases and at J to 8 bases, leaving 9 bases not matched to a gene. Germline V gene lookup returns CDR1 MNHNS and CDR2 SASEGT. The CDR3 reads CASARDRVGGYTF. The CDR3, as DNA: TGTGCCAGCGCCCGGGACAGGGTAGGAGGCTACACCTTC.

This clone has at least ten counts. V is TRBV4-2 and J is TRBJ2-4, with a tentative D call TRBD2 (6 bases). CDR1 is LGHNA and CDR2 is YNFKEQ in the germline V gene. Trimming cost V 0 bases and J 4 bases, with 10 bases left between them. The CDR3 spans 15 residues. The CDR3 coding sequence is TGTGCCAGCAGCCAAGATCCGGGACTGAAAAACATTCAGTACTTC. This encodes CASSQDPGLKNIQYF.

This CDR3 reads CASSLGYGETQYF. The CDR3 DNA sequence: TGCGCCAGCAGCTTGGGATATGGGGAGACCCAGTACTTC. The chain is built from TRBV5-1 and TRBJ2-5; unclear D gene. Germline CDR1 SGHRS, CDR2 YFSETQ. V was trimmed by 0 bases and J by 5 bases, leaving 8 bases between them. The CDR3 is 13 residues long.

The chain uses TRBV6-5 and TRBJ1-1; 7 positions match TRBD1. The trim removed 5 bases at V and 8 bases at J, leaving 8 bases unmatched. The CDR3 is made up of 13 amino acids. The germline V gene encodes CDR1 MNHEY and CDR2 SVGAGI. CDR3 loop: CASSRDSRREAFF. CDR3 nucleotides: TGTGCCAGCAGTCGGGACAGCCGCCGAGAAGCTTTCTTT.

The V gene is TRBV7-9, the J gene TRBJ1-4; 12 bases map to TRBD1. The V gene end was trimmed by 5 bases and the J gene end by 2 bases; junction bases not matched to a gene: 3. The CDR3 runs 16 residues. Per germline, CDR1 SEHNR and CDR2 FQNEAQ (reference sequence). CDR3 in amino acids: CASSPGQGATNEKLFF. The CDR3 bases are TGTGCCAGCAGCCCGGGACAGGGGGCCACTAATGAAAAACTGTTTTTT.

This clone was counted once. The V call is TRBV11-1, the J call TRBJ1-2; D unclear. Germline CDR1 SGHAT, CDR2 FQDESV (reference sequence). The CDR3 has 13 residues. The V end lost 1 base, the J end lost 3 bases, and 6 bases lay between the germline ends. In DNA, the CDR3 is TGTGCCAGCAGCTTAGGTAAAGACTATGGCTACACCTTC. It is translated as CASSLGKDYGYTF.

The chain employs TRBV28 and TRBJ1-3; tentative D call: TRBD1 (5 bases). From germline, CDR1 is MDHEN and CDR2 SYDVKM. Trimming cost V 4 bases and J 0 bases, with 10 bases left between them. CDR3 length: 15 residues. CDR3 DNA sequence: TGTGCCAGCAGTTCCGGGGCAGTCTCTGGAAACACCATATATTTT. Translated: CASSSGAVSGNTIYF.

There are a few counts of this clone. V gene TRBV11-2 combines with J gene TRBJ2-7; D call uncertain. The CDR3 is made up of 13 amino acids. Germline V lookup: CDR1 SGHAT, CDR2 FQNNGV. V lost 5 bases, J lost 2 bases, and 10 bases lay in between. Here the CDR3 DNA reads TGTGCCAGCAGCAGGGCCTCAACCTACGAGCAGTACTTC. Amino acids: CASSRASTYEQYF.

The chain's CDR3 is CATSRQATGRNQPQHF. CDR3 nucleotide sequence: TGTGCCACCAGCCGACAGGCTACAGGTAGGAATCAGCCCCAGCATTTT. This chain joins TRBV15 and TRBJ1-5; D may be TRBD1 (6 bases). This CDR3 contains 16 residues. Per the germline V gene, CDR1 is LNHNV and CDR2 is YYDKDF (reference sequence). The V and J ends lost 5 bases and 4 bases respectively, with 18 bases between them.

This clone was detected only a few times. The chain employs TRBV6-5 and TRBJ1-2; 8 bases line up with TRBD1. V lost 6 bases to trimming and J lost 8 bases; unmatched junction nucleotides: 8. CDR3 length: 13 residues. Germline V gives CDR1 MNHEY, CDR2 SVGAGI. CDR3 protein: CASSPTGAWGYTF. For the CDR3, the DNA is TGTGCCAGCAGCCCGACAGGGGCTTGGGGCTACACCTTC.

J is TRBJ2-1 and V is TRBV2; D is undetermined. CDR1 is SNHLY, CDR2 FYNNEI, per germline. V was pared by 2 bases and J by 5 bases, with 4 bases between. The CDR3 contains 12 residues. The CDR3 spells CASSEIDNEQFF. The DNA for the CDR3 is TGTGCCAGCAGTGAAATCGACAATGAGCAGTTCTTC.

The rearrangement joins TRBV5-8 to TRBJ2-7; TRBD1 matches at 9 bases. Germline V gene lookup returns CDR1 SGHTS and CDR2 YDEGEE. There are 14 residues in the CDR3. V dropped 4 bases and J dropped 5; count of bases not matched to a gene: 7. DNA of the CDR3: TGTGCCAGCAGCCCCGGGACAGGGAACAACGAGCAGTACTTC. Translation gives CASSPGTGNNEQYF.

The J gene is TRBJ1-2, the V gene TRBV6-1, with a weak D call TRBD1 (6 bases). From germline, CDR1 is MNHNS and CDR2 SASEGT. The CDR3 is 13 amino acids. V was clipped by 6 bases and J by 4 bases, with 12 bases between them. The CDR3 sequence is CASRDRLLYGYTF. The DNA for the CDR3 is TGTGCCAGCAGGGACAGACTCCTCTATGGCTACACCTTC.

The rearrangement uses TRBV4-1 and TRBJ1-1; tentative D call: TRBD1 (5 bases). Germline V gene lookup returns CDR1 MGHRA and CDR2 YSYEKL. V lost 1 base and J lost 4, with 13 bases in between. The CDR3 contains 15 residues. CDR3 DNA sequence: TGCGCCAGCAGCCAAGGGGGACGGGGTGGCACTGAAGCTTTCTTT. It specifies CASSQGGRGGTEAFF.

The CDR3 DNA reads as TGTGCCAGCAGCTTGGTAGGGACAGGGGGCACTGAAGCTTTCTTT. Amino acids: CASSLVGTGGTEAFF. The chain combines TRBV5-4 with TRBJ1-1, with TRBD1 identical over 11 bases. CDR3 length equals 15 residues. V trimming: 0 bases; J trimming: 4 bases; junction bases outside the gene matches: 2. The germline CDR1 and CDR2 sequences are SGHNT and YYREEE (reference sequence).

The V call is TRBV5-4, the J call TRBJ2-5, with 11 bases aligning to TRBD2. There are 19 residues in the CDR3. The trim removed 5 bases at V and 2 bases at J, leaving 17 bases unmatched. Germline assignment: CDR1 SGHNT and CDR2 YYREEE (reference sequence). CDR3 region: CASRSSSSGGPYRQETQYF. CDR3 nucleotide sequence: TGTGCCAGCAGAAGTTCATCTAGCGGGGGGCCCTACCGACAAGAGACCCAGTACTTC.

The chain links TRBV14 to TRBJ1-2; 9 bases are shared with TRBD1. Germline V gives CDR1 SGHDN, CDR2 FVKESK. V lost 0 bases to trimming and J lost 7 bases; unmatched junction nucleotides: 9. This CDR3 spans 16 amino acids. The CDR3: CASSQDSGTGRSGYTF. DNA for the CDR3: TGTGCCAGCAGCCAAGATTCCGGGACAGGGAGGAGTGGCTACACCTTC.